A selection of T cell receptor beta chains follows, all from one sample in a study of beta chain features in type 1 diabetes. Method: immunoSEQ multiplex PCR; TCRdb's copy keeps in-frame clones and lacks some. This table has just over 600,000 clones, roughly 15% appearing once. Sequencing was done on a sample of naive CD4+ T cells from blood. These receptors came from a young man in good health. Both conserved end residues are part of each CDR3. The order of the fields is CDR3 protein, V gene, J gene.

CDR3 protein: CASSLTSGLYEQYF
V gene: TRBV5-6
J gene: TRBJ2-7

CDR3 protein: CASSVGAGVGDTQYF
V gene: TRBV9
J gene: TRBJ2-3

CDR3 protein: CASSFRDYSFDEQFF
V gene: TRBV27
J gene: TRBJ2-1

CDR3 protein: CASSYRSVNSGNTIYF
V gene: TRBV6-6
J gene: TRBJ1-3

CDR3 protein: CASSLYRGVNEQFF
V gene: TRBV7-2
J gene: TRBJ2-1

CDR3 protein: CASTITGTGSNGYTF
V gene: TRBV7-9
J gene: TRBJ1-2

CDR3 protein: CASIGGGGKAKNIQYF
V gene: TRBV19
J gene: TRBJ2-4

CDR3 protein: CASSSTTGVDQPQHF
V gene: TRBV28
J gene: TRBJ1-5

CDR3 protein: CASSPLLWGLAGGGDTQYF
V gene: TRBV4-1
J gene: TRBJ2-3

CDR3 protein: CASSLSGVSYNEQFF
V gene: TRBV7-2
J gene: TRBJ2-1

CDR3 protein: CSAGTRLAGEQYF
V gene: TRBV29-1
J gene: TRBJ2-7

CDR3 protein: CASSPHVSYEQYF
V gene: TRBV6-6
J gene: TRBJ2-7

CDR3 protein: CASSLVLARPYGYTF
V gene: TRBV7-9
J gene: TRBJ1-2

CDR3 protein: CASSLFFWGNYGYTF
V gene: TRBV5-4
J gene: TRBJ1-2

CDR3 protein: CACGSYVTNNYGYTF
V gene: TRBV30
J gene: TRBJ1-2

CDR3 protein: CASRSTGTAGNEQFF
V gene: TRBV7-3
J gene: TRBJ2-1

CDR3 protein: CASSGIPTTGELFF
V gene: TRBV2
J gene: TRBJ2-2

CDR3 protein: CASSFSRRETQYF
V gene: TRBV27
J gene: TRBJ2-5

CDR3 protein: CASSGTGDSPLHF
V gene: TRBV2
J gene: TRBJ1-6

CDR3 protein: CSARRGVLFF
V gene: TRBV20-1
J gene: TRBJ1-4

CDR3 protein: CASSQEVGGRTYEQYF
V gene: TRBV4-2
J gene: TRBJ2-7

CDR3 protein: CASSPRGPNYEQYF
V gene: TRBV5-4
J gene: TRBJ2-7

CDR3 protein: CASSPRTGSNTEAFF
V gene: TRBV7-3
J gene: TRBJ1-1

CDR3 protein: CASSFGGTGNTIYF
V gene: TRBV28
J gene: TRBJ1-3

CDR3 protein: CASSLPGQGVFGYTF
V gene: TRBV7-2
J gene: TRBJ1-2

CDR3 protein: CASSEGQKETQYF
V gene: TRBV28
J gene: TRBJ2-5

CDR3 protein: CASSTGGGTEAFF
V gene: TRBV18
J gene: TRBJ1-1

CDR3 protein: CASSEAPVGEQFF
V gene: TRBV2
J gene: TRBJ2-1

CDR3 protein: CASSMRQTTVYNEQFF
V gene: TRBV19
J gene: TRBJ2-1

CDR3 protein: CASSFPSARVNEQFF
V gene: TRBV27
J gene: TRBJ2-1

CDR3 protein: CASSLAQGTNQPQHF
V gene: TRBV28
J gene: TRBJ1-5

CDR3 protein: CASCRTDYEQYF
V gene: TRBV28
J gene: TRBJ2-7

CDR3 protein: CASSYSHRVLGQPQHF
V gene: TRBV6-5
J gene: TRBJ1-5

CDR3 protein: CASSFDRGAGELFF
V gene: TRBV7-2
J gene: TRBJ2-2

CDR3 protein: CAISESGGLETNEKLFF
V gene: TRBV10-3
J gene: TRBJ1-4

CDR3 protein: CASSLGQGWNYGYTF
V gene: TRBV7-2
J gene: TRBJ1-2

CDR3 protein: CATSRAGRAMDYTF
V gene: TRBV15
J gene: TRBJ1-2

CDR3 protein: CASSLYRADNSPLHF
V gene: TRBV6-5
J gene: TRBJ1-6

CDR3 protein: CASSFRETYNEQFF
V gene: TRBV7-8
J gene: TRBJ2-1

CDR3 protein: CATGRDTGELFF
V gene: TRBV15
J gene: TRBJ2-2

CDR3 protein: CASSLDRTNEKLFF
V gene: TRBV7-9
J gene: TRBJ1-4

CDR3 protein: CASNLPPGLAPQHF
V gene: TRBV6-6
J gene: TRBJ1-5

CDR3 protein: CASSLNSRPTNEKLFF
V gene: TRBV28
J gene: TRBJ1-4

CDR3 protein: CASRQANEKLFF
V gene: TRBV2
J gene: TRBJ1-4

CDR3 protein: CASSQDELTGEAFF
V gene: TRBV4-3
J gene: TRBJ1-1

CDR3 protein: CSVEDGLQRGDEQYF
V gene: TRBV29-1
J gene: TRBJ2-7

CDR3 protein: CASSPFRALYGYTF
V gene: TRBV18
J gene: TRBJ1-2

CDR3 protein: CASSEFRENTEAFF
V gene: TRBV25-1
J gene: TRBJ1-1